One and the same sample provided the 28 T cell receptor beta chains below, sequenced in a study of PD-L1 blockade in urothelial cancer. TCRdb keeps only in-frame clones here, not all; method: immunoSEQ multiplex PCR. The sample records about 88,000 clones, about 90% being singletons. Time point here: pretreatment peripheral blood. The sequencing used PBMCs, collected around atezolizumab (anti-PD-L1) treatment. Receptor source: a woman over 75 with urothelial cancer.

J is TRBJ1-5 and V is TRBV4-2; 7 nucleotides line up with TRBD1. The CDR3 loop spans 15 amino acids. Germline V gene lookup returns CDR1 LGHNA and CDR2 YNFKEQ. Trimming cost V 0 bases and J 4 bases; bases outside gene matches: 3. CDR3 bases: TGTGCCAGCAGCCAAGATAGGGACAGTAATCAGCCCCAGCATTTT. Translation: CASSQDRDSNQPQHF.

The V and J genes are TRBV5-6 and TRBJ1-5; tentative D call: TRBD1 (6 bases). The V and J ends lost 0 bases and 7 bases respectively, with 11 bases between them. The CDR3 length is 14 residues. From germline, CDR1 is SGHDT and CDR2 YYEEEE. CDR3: CASSLAGAGQPQHF. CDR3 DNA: TGTGCCAGCAGCTTGGCAGGGGCAGGACAGCCCCAGCATTTT.

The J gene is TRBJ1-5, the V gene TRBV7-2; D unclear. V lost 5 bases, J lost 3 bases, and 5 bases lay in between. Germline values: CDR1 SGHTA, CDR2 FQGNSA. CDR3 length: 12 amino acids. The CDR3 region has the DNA TGTGCCAGCAGCCCTTACAATCAGCCCCAGCATTTT. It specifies CASSPYNQPQHF.

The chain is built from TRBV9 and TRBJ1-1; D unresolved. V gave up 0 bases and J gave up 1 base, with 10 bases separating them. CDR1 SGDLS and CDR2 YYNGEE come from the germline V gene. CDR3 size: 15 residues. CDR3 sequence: CASSVGPGGNTEAFF. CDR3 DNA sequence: TGTGCCAGCAGCGTAGGTCCAGGAGGGAACACTGAAGCTTTCTTT.

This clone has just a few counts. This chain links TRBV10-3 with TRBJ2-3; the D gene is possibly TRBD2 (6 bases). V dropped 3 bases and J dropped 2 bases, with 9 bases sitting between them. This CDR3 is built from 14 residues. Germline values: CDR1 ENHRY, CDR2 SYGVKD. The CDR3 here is CAISDSGYTDTQYF. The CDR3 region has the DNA TGTGCCATCAGTGATAGCGGCTACACAGATACGCAGTATTTT.

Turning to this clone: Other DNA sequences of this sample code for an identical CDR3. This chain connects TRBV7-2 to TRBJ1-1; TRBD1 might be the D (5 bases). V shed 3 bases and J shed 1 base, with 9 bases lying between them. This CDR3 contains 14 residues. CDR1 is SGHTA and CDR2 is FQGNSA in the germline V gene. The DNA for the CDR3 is TGTGCCAGCAGCTTGGGGCAGGGGAACACTGAAGCTTTCTTT. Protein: CASSLGQGNTEAFF.

This CDR3 is CASSPSGSSYNEQFF. The CDR3, as DNA: TGTGCCAGCAGCCCTAGCGGAAGCTCCTACAATGAGCAGTTCTTC. The V and J genes are TRBV7-3 and TRBJ2-1; 7 bases match TRBD2. Germline V CDR1 and CDR2: SGHTA, FQGTGA. The CDR3 is 15 amino acids. V was clipped by 5 bases and J by 0 bases; unmatched bases: 4.

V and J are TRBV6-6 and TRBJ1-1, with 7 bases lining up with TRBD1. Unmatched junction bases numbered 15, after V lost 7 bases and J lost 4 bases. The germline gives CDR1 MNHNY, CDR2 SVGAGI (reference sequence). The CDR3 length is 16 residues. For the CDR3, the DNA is TGTGCCAGCAACGTGGGACAGTCACGTTTAGGCACTGAAGCTTTCTTT. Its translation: CASNVGQSRLGTEAFF.

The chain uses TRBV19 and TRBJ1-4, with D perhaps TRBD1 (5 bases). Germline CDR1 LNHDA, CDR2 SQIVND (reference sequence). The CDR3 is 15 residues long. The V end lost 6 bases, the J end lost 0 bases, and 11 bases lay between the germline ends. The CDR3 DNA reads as TGTGCCAGTAGCTACAGGAGTGCAACTAATGAAAAACTGTTTTTT. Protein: CASSYRSATNEKLFF.

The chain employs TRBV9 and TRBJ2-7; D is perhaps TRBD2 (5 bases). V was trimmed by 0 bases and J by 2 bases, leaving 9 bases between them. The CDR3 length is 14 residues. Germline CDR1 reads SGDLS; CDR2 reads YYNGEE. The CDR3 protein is CASSVESGTYEQYF. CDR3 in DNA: TGTGCCAGCAGCGTAGAAAGCGGCACCTACGAGCAGTACTTC.

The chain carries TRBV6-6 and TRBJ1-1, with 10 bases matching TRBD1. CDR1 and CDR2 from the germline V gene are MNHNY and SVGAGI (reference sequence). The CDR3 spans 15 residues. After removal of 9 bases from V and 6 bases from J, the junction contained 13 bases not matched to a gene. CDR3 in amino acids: CASRNRDRGQAEAFF. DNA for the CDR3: TGTGCCAGTCGGAACCGGGACAGGGGTCAGGCTGAAGCTTTCTTT.

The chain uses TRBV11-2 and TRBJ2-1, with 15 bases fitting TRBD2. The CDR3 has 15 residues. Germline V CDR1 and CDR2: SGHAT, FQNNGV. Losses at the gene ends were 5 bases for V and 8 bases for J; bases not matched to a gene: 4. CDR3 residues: CASSTGLAGGYEQFF. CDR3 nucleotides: TGTGCCAGCAGCACCGGACTAGCGGGAGGGTATGAGCAGTTCTTC.

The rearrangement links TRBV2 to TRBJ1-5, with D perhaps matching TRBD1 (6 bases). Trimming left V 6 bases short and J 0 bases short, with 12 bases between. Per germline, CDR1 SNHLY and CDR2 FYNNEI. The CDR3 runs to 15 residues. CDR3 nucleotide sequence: TGTGCCAGCAGGCGACAGGAACTTAGCAATCAGCCCCAGCATTTT. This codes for CASRRQELSNQPQHF. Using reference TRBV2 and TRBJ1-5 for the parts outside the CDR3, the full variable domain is EPEVTQTPSHQVTQMGQEVILRCVPISNHLYFYWYRQILGQKVEFLVSFYNNEISEKSEIFDDQFSVERPDGSNFTLKIRSTKLEDSAMYFCASRRQELSNQPQHFGDGTRLSIL.

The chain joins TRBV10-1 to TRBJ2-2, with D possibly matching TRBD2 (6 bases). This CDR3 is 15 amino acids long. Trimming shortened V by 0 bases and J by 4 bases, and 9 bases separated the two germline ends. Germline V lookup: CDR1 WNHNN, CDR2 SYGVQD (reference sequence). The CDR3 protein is CASSESISGTGELFF. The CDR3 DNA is TGCGCCAGCAGTGAGTCGATTAGCGGCACCGGGGAGCTGTTTTTT.

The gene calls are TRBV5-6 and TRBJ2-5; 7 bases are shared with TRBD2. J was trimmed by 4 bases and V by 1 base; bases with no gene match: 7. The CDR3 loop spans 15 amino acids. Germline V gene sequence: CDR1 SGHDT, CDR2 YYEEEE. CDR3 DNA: TGTGCCAGCAGCTTGACGGGAGGTGTCGCAGAGACCCAGTACTTC. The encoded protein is CASSLTGGVAETQYF.

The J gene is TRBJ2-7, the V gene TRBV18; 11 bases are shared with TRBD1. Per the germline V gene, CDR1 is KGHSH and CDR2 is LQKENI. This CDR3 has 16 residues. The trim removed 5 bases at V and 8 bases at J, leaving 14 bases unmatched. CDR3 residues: CASSANTGQGVIKQYF. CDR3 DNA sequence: TGTGCCAGCTCAGCAAACACGGGACAGGGGGTAATCAAGCAGTACTTC.

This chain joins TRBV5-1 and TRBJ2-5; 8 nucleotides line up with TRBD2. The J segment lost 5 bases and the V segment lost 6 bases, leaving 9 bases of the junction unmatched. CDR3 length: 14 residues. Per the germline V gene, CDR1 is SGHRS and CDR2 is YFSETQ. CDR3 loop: CASKPAGEGETQYF. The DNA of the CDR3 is TGCGCCAGCAAGCCAGCGGGAGAGGGGGAGACCCAGTACTTC.

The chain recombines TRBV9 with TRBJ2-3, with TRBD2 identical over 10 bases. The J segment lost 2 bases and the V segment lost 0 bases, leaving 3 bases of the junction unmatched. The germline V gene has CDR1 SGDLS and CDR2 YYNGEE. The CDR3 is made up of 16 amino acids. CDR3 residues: CASSVVAGGVTDTQYF. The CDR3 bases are TGTGCCAGCAGCGTAGTAGCGGGAGGAGTCACAGATACGCAGTATTTT.

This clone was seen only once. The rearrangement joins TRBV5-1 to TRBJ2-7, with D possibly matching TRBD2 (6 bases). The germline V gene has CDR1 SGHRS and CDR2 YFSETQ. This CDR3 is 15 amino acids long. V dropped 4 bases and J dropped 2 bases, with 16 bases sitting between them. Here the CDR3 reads CASSTLTGGPYEQYF. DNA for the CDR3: TGCGCCAGCAGCACGCTTACCGGGGGACCCTACGAGCAGTACTTC.

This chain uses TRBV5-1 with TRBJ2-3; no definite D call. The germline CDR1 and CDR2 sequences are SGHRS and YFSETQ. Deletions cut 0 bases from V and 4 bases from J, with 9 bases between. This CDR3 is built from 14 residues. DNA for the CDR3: TGCGCCAGCAGCTTGGCTGTGAGAGCAGATACGCAGTATTTT. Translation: CASSLAVRADTQYF.

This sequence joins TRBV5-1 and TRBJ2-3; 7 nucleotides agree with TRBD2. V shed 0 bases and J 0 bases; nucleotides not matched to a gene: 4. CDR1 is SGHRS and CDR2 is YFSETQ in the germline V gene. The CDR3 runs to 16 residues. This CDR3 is CASSLGLADSTDTQYF. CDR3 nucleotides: TGCGCCAGCAGCTTGGGGCTAGCGGATAGCACAGATACGCAGTATTTT. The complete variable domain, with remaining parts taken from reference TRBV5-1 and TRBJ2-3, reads KAGVTQTPRYLIKTRGQQVTLSCSPISGHRSVSWYQQTPGQGLQFLFEYFSETQRNKGNFPGRFSGRQFSNSRSEMNVSTLELGDSALYLCASSLGLADSTDTQYFGPGTRLTVL.

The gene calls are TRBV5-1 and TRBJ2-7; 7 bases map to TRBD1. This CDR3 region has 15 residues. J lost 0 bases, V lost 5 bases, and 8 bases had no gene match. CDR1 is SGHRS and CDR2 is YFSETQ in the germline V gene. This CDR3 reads CASSPSGQTSYEQYF. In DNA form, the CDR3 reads TGCGCCAGCAGTCCCTCGGGACAGACCTCCTACGAGCAGTACTTC.

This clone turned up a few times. The CDR3, as DNA: TGTGCCAGCAGCCAAGAAAGACAGGGTAATGAAAAACTGTTTTTT. This sequence encodes CASSQERQGNEKLFF. This chain connects TRBV4-2 to TRBJ1-4, with 7 positions matching TRBD1. CDR1 is LGHNA, CDR2 YNFKEQ, per germline. The V segment lost 0 bases and the J segment 4 bases; nucleotides outside the gene matches: 2. The CDR3 covers 15 residues.

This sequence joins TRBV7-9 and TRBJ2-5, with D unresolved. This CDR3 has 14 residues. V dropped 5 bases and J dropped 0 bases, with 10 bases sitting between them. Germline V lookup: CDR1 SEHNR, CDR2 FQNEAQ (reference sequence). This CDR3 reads CASSLRLNQETQYF. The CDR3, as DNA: TGTGCCAGCAGCCTTCGACTTAACCAAGAGACCCAGTACTTC. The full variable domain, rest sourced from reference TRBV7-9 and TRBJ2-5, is DTGVSQNPRHKITKRGQNVTFRCDPISEHNRLYWYRQTLGQGPEFLTYFQNEAQLEKSRLLSDRFSAERPKGSFSTLEIQRTEQGDSAMYLCASSLRLNQETQYFGPGTRLLVL.

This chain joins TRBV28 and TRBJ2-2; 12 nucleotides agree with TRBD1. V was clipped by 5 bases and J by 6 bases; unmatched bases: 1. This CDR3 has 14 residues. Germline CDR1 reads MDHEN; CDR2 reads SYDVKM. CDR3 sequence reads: CASSRDRGPGELFF. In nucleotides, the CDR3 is TGTGCCAGCAGTCGGGACAGGGGGCCCGGGGAGCTGTTTTTT.

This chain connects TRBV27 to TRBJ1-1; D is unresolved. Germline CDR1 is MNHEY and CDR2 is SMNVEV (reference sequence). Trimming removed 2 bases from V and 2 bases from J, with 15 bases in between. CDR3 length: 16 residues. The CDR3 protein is CASSLIGGSRNTEAFF. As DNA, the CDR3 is TGTGCCAGCAGTTTAATCGGAGGGTCGCGTAACACTGAAGCTTTCTTT.

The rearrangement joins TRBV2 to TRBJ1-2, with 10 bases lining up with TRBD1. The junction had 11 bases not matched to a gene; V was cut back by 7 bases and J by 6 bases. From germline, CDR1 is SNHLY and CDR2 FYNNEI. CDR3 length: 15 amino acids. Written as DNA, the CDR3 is TGTGCCAGCACTACCCGGACAGGGGGAGGGAATGGCTACACCTTC. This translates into CASTTRTGGGNGYTF. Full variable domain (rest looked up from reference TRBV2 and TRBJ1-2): EPEVTQTPSHQVTQMGQEVILRCVPISNHLYFYWYRQILGQKVEFLVSFYNNEISEKSEIFDDQFSVERPDGSNFTLKIRSTKLEDSAMYFCASTTRTGGGNGYTFGSGTRLTVV.

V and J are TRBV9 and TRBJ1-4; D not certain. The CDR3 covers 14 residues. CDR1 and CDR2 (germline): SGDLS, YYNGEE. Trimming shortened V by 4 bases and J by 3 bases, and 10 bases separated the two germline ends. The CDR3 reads CASSTPGSNEKLFF. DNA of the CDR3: TGTGCCAGCAGCACCCCGGGGTCTAATGAAAAACTGTTTTTT.